This T cell receptor beta chain is drawn from a study of T cell repertoires in cytomegalovirus infection. On the study more broadly: Alongside well-studied HLA-B-restricted CMV epitopes, recently identified HLA-C-restricted CMV epitopes were also used. Evidence of both CMV infection and a matching HLA type came from public TCR beta signatures. The study, taken as a whole, reports: HLA-C-restricted CMV-specific TCR beta clonotypes were dominant in the ex vivo response. Summed frequency of public TCR beta families distinguished CMV carriers with the relevant HLA.

CDR1 and CDR2 (germline): MNHEY, SMNVEV (reference sequence). Between the trimmed V and J ends, which lost 5 bases and 6 bases, there was a span of 11 bases. This CDR3 comprises 14 residues. TCRdb independently ran MiXCR on the reads; one entry per CDR3 protein. The table includes 550,000 to 700,000 distinct CDR3 sequences, just under 40% detected once. Worth noting for this clonotype: The antigen is unknown.

This sequence was found in a human donor in good health (CMV status not recorded). Some clones in this sample may be carry-over from other donors' samples. The sequencing used cultured PBMCs, collected from culture after CMV antigen stimulation. The chain carries TRBV27 and TRBJ2-6; no definite D call. The CDR3, as DNA: TGTGCCAGCAGTCCAGAGCTCGTGGCCAACGTCCTGACTTTC. Protein sequence: CASSPELVANVLTF. Drawing the rest from reference TRBV27 and TRBJ2-6, the complete variable domain is EAQVTQNPRYLITVTGKKLTVTCSQNMNHEYMSWYRQDPGLGLRQIYYSMNVEVTDKGDVPEGYKVSRKEKRNFPLILESPSPNQTSLYFCASSPELVANVLTFGAGSRLTVL.